These 8 T cell receptor beta chains were all obtained from the same sample, sequenced in a study of shared clonotypes between healthy human individuals. Cells designated naive CD8 were CD45RO-negative and were positively selected for CCR7, with terminally differentiated effector memory CD45RA+ cells excluded. The protocol was immunoSEQ multiplex PCR, while the TCRdb copy is restricted to in-frame clones and leaves out a portion. The sample has about 2 million clones; approximately 95% are singletons. Sample: naive CD8+ T cells sorted from blood. These receptors all stem from a man younger than 35 in good health.

The J gene is TRBJ1-6, the V gene TRBV5-6, with D perhaps TRBD1 (5 bases). The CDR3 is made up of 15 amino acids. V shed 2 bases and J shed 5 bases, with 11 bases lying between them. Germline CDR1 reads SGHDT; CDR2 reads YYEEEE. CDR3 DNA: TGTGCCAGCAGCTTTGGGGCCAGGGATAATTCACCCCTCCACTTT. This codes for CASSFGARDNSPLHF.

V is TRBV6-6 and J is TRBJ2-7; 7 nucleotides line up with TRBD2. CDR3 length: 15 amino acids. The V gene's germline CDR1 is MNHNY and CDR2 SVGAGI (reference sequence). With 5 bases clipped from V and 2 bases from J, the junction kept 9 bases outside the gene matches. CDR3 sequence reads: CASSPNASGAYEQYF. The CDR3 DNA is TGTGCCAGCAGTCCGAACGCCAGCGGGGCCTACGAGCAGTACTTC.

Turning to this clone: Different DNA sequences within this sample yield the same CDR3. V gene TRBV2 combines with J gene TRBJ1-2, with TRBD1 as a possible D gene (5 bases). Trimming stripped 3 bases from V and 4 bases from J, with 9 bases between. The CDR3 extends over 13 amino acids. CDR1 is SNHLY and CDR2 is FYNNEI in the germline V gene. This chain's CDR3 is CASSDQGLYGYTF. DNA of the CDR3: TGTGCCAGCAGTGACCAGGGACTCTATGGCTACACCTTC.

This sequence joins TRBV12-5 and TRBJ2-7; possibly TRBD2 for D (6 bases). CDR1 is LGHNT, CDR2 FRNRAP, per germline. Trimming took off 5 bases at V and 5 bases at J, with 16 bases between the two ends. The CDR3 runs 14 residues. The CDR3 DNA reads as TGTGCTAGTGGTCAAGCGGGCCTCGGGGACGAGCAGTACTTC. Translated, it gives CASGQAGLGDEQYF.

The chain's CDR3 is CASSFAADYEQYF. The CDR3 nucleotides are TGTGCCAGCAGTTTTGCAGCCGACTACGAGCAGTACTTC. This chain joins TRBV28 and TRBJ2-7; D call uncertain. Germline CDR1 reads MDHEN; CDR2 reads SYDVKM. V was clipped by 3 bases and J by 3 bases, with 9 bases between them. The CDR3 spans 13 residues.

The rearrangement joins TRBV6-5 to TRBJ2-5; 8 nucleotides align to TRBD1. The germline V gene has CDR1 MNHEY and CDR2 SVGAGI. V shed 2 bases and J 2 bases; nucleotides not matched to a gene: 7. The CDR3 is made up of 16 amino acids. The CDR3 reads CASSYTRTGTQETQYF. The CDR3 bases are TGTGCCAGCAGTTACACCCGGACAGGGACACAAGAGACCCAGTACTTC.

This chain uses TRBV6-1 with TRBJ2-2; D is possibly TRBD1 (6 bases). This CDR3 comprises 14 residues. Germline assignment: CDR1 MNHNS and CDR2 SASEGT. The V end was cut by 4 bases, the J end by 4 bases, with 10 bases between. The CDR3 reads CASSVHRATGELFF. The CDR3 bases are TGTGCCAGCAGTGTACACAGGGCCACCGGGGAGCTGTTTTTT.

This chain connects TRBV27 to TRBJ2-1, with D possibly matching TRBD1 (6 bases). CDR3 length: 14 residues. CDR1 and CDR2 from the germline V gene are MNHEY and SMNVEV (reference sequence). V was cut by 5 bases and J by 2 bases, with 10 bases left in between. CDR3 sequence reads: CASSTGLTYNEQFF. CDR3 bases: TGTGCCAGCAGTACAGGGCTAACCTACAATGAGCAGTTCTTC.